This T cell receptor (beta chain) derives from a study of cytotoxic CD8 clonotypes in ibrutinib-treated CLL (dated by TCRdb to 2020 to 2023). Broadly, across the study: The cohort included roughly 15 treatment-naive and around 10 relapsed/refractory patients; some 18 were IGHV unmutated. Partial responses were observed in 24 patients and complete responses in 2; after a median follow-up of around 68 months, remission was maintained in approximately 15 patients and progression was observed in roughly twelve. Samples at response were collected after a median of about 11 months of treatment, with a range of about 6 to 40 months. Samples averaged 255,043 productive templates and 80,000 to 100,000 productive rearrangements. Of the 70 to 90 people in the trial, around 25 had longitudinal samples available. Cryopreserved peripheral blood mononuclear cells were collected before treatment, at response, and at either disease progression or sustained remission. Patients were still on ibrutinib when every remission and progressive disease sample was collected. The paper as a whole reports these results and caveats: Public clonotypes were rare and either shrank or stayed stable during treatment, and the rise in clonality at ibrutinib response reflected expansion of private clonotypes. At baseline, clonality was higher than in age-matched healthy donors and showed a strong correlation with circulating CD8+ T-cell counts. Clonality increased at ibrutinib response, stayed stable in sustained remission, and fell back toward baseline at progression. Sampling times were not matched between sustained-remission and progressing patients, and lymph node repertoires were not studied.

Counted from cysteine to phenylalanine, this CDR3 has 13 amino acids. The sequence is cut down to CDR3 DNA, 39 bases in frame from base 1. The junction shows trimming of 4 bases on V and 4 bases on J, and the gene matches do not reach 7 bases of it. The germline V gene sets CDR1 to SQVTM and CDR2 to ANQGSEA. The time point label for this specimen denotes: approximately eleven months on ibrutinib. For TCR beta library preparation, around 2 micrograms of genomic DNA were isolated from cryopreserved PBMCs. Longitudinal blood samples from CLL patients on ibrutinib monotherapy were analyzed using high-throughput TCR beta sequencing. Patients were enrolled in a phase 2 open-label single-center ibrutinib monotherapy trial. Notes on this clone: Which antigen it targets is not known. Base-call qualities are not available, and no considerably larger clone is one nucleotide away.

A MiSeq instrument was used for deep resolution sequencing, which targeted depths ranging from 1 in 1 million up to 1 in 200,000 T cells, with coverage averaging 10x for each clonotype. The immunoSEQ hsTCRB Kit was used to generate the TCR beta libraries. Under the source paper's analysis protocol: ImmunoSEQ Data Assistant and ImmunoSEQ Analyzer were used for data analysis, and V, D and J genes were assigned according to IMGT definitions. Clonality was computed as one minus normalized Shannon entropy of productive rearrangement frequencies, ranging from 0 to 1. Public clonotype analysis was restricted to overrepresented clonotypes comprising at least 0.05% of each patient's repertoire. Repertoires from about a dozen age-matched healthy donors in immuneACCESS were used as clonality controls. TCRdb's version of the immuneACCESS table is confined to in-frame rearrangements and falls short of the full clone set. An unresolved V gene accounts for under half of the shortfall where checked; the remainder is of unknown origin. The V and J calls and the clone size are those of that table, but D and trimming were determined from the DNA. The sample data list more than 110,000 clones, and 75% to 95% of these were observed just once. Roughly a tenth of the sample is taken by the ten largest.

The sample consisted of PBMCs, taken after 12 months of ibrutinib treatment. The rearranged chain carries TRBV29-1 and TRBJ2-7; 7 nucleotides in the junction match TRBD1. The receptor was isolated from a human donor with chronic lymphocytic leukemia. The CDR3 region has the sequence CSVVWGTAYEQYF. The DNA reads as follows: TGCAGCGTTGTATGGGGGACAGCTTACGAGCAGTACTTC.